A few counts support the clone carrying this TCR beta chain. Using unique molecular identifiers, the investigators prepared the TCRbeta library. TCRdb used MiXCR to reprocess the PCR reads, holding one entry per CDR3 protein. The sample has 440,000 or so distinct CDR3 sequences, roughly a tenth seen once. The sample is drawn from a study of T-cell reconstitution after alpha-beta-depleted transplantation in children. CDR3 length: 17 amino acids. Germline lookup yields CDR1 KGHDR and CDR2 SFDVKD. Trimming took off 4 bases at V and 9 bases at J, with 24 bases between the two ends. This sequence originates from a human donor who donated a stem cell graft to a child with acute myeloid leukemia. Sample: PBMCs from the stem cell graft donor, taken from the stem cell graft. V gene TRBV24-1 combines with J gene TRBJ2-1; perhaps TRBD1 as D (6 bases). The CDR3 loop is CATSDPGSPTGQVEQFF. CDR3 coding DNA: TGTGCCACCAGTGACCCCGGATCACCAACAGGGCAGGTTGAGCAGTTCTTC.